This T cell receptor (beta chain) was sequenced for a study of blood T cell repertoires in COVID-19 (dated by TCRdb to the early 2020s). In terms of the full investigation: Samples from collaborators originated in the United States, Italy and Spain and spanned both the acute and convalescent phases of COVID-19. The material from the prospective study consisted of cDNA or gDNA derived from T cells, B-cell-depleted T cells, or PBMCs. The dataset comprised deeply sampled blood TCRbeta repertoires from subjects exposed to, actively infected with, or recovered from COVID-19. The repertoires were made available in a free public database intended to serve as a resource for research on the immune response to SARS-CoV-2. Samples came from the ongoing ImmuneRACE study (first 160 participants) plus 1,254 subjects from 6 global collaborators. Sample metadata almost always included a de-identified subject ID, COVID-19 status, age in years and sex. HLA class I and class II types, where available, came from metadata supplied by the sample provider rather than from assay-based typing. On the study overall, not on this receptor specifically: Clinical and demographic metadata were provided uncurated, with the amount varying by source and participant.

In Seattle, one collaborating source enrolled patients while the infection was active and tracked those patients longitudinally over the course of disease. The collaborating institutions used their own protocols to collect whole blood in K2EDTA tubes. For TCRbeta analysis, collaborator samples were shipped as frozen whole blood, as isolated PBMCs, or as DNA extracted from either sample type. TCRbeta CDR3 regions were amplified from genomic DNA by means of the immunoSEQ Assay, a bias-controlled multiplex PCR. Per the source publication's procedure: Within the assay, amplification of reference gene primers was used to estimate how many nucleated cells each sample contained. To quantify the absolute abundance of each unique TCRbeta CDR3 rearrangement, sequence reads were collapsed and filtered. For each sample, productive Simpson clonality was calculated by taking the square root of Simpson's diversity index across productive rearrangements. The immuneACCESS repertoire file appears here via TCRdb, limited to in-frame rearrangements. These files lack a portion of the clones; in checked studies, under half of the deficit traces to unresolved V genes, and the cause of the others is not known. V, J and clone size derive from that table, while D and trimming were established from the DNA sequence. The sample table contains 200,000 to 250,000 clones; only one count was recorded for about four fifths of them. The ten largest clones capture 6.5% to 9.5% of the sample.

V is cut back by 0 bases and J by 12 bases, with 6 bases in the junction unmatched. The CDR3, from cysteine to phenylalanine, totals 15 residues. Just the 45-base CDR3 DNA is kept, in frame starting at base 1. For CDR1 and CDR2, the germline V gene lists SGHRS and YFSETQ. Turning to this clone: Which antigen it targets is not known. Base qualities were left out, and no much larger clone turns up one base away.

The specimen sequenced was peripheral blood. This clonotype was sampled from a woman over 75 with COVID-19, enrolled during active disease. The rearrangement joined TRBV5-1 to TRBJ1-6; 10 of the junction bases match TRBD1. The bases read TGCGCCAGCAGCTTGGTCCCGGGACAGGGGAAACCCCTCCACTTT. This codes for CASSLVPGQGKPLHF.